The present T cell receptor beta chain was sequenced within a study of T cell repertoires in cytomegalovirus infection. Study findings and constraints: Carriers of CMV and the relevant HLA type were discriminated by public TCR beta frequency.

TCRdb used MiXCR to reprocess the reads, holding one entry per CDR3 protein. Of about 890,000 distinct CDR3 sequences detected, less than 40% appear once; the ten largest clones hold around 15%. This clonotype has ten or more counts. What it recognizes is unknown. Sequenced material: cultured CD8+ T cells from PBMCs, taken from culture after CMV antigen stimulation. This receptor was taken from a human donor in good health (CMV status not recorded). Some clones in this sample may be carry-over from other donors' samples.

The CDR3 region is CASSPPNTEAFF. The DNA of the CDR3 is TGTGCCAGCAGCCCCCCCAACACTGAAGCTTTCTTT. The V and J genes are TRBV7-9 and TRBJ1-1; D gene uncertain. The CDR3 has 12 amino acids. V was clipped by 5 bases and J by 2 bases, with 6 bases between them. Germline V lookup: CDR1 SEHNR, CDR2 FQNEAQ (reference sequence).